This is a list of T cell receptor beta chains from one sample in a study of OX40 agonist ivuxolimab in advanced cancers. Here immunoSEQ multiplex PCR was the method, and the copy in TCRdb shows in-frame clones only, minus some. The repertoire includes around 15,000 clones, approximately 86% of them detected once, and 20% sits in the top ten. Sample: CD4+ or CD8+ T cells sorted from blood, taken in a trial of the OX40 agonist ivuxolimab. The source of these receptors is an adult with an advanced solid tumor such as melanoma, head and neck, liver or kidney cancer. Each CDR3 is given with its conserved first and last residue. The D gene is left open where the match is weak. Only part of the rows carry a size: once, few, many, or a class if the clone is expanded.

J: TRBJ1-5
length: 17
D: NA
V: TRBV7-2
size: NA
DNA: TGTGCCAGCAGCTTAGTGGTCAGTGCCGGATTTAATCAGCCCCAGCATTTT
CDR3: CASSLVVSAGFNQPQHF

J: TRBJ2-5
length: 16
D: NA
V: TRBV6-1
size: NA
DNA: TGTGCCAGCAGTGACCCCGGACGTGGAGGGGAAGAGACCCAGTACTTC
CDR3: CASSDPGRGGEETQYF

J: TRBJ1-5
length: 13
D: TRBD1
V: TRBV29-1
size: few
DNA: TGCAGCGCCCAGGACAGGGGCGGTCAGCCCCAGCATTTT
CDR3: CSAQDRGGQPQHF

J: TRBJ2-7
length: 14
D: TRBD1
V: TRBV5-5
size: few
DNA: TGTGCCAGCAGCCGAGGGACAGGGATCTACGAGCAGTACTTC
CDR3: CASSRGTGIYEQYF

J: TRBJ2-7
length: 12
D: NA
V: TRBV27
size: NA
DNA: TGTGCCAGCCGCCGTCCTCCCTACGAGCAGTACTTC
CDR3: CASRRPPYEQYF

J: TRBJ2-7
length: 15
D: NA
V: TRBV18
size: NA
DNA: TGTGCCAGCTCACCCGGGGCCACCAGCTCCTACGAGCAGTACTTC
CDR3: CASSPGATSSYEQYF

J: TRBJ2-2
length: 16
D: TRBD2
V: TRBV28
size: NA
DNA: TGTGCCAGCAGTGACGGGACTAGCGGGAACACCGGGGAGCTGTTTTTT
CDR3: CASSDGTSGNTGELFF

J: TRBJ2-1
length: 14
D: TRBD2
V: TRBV6-6
size: NA
DNA: TGTGCCAGCACCTCAGCGGGGGCCTACAATGAGCAGTTCTTC
CDR3: CASTSAGAYNEQFF

J: TRBJ2-7
length: 14
D: NA
V: TRBV15
size: NA
DNA: TGTGCCACCAGCAGAGACAGCGGGCCCTACGAGCAGTACTTC
CDR3: CATSRDSGPYEQYF

J: TRBJ2-7
length: 16
D: TRBD2
V: TRBV11-2
size: NA
DNA: TGTGCCAGCACCCGGACTAGCGGGACCAGAGGGGTCGAGCAGTACTTC
CDR3: CASTRTSGTRGVEQYF

J: TRBJ1-5
length: 13
D: NA
V: TRBV2
size: NA
DNA: TGTGCCAGCAGAAAGGACGGCAATCAGCCCCAGCATTTC
CDR3: CASRKDGNQPQHF

J: TRBJ1-4
length: 12
D: NA
V: TRBV7-9
size: NA
DNA: TGTGCCAGCAGCCCCGCCAGGGAAAAACTGTTTTTT
CDR3: CASSPAREKLFF

J: TRBJ2-3
length: 13
D: TRBD1
V: TRBV28
size: NA
DNA: TGTGCCAGCCGGGACAGCCGCACAGATACGCAGTATTTT
CDR3: CASRDSRTDTQYF

J: TRBJ1-5
length: 13
D: NA
V: TRBV5-1
size: NA
DNA: TGCGCCAGCAGCTTGGCCGGGAATCAGCCCCAGCATTTT
CDR3: CASSLAGNQPQHF

J: TRBJ2-4
length: 15
D: NA
V: TRBV27
size: NA
DNA: TGTGCCAGCAGTAAGCCCTCTGGGGCCAAAAACATTCAGTACTTC
CDR3: CASSKPSGAKNIQYF

J: TRBJ1-4
length: 16
D: TRBD1
V: TRBV28
size: NA
DNA: TGTGCCAGCAGCTTCTCCGGGACAGGGGGATATGAAAAACTGTTTTTT
CDR3: CASSFSGTGGYEKLFF

J: TRBJ2-3
length: 21
D: NA
V: TRBV19
size: NA
DNA: TGTGCCAGTAGTATAGAGCCCCCAAGCGGTCTTCACCTAGGGAGCACAGATACGCAGTATTTT
CDR3: CASSIEPPSGLHLGSTDTQYF

J: TRBJ1-1
length: 13
D: TRBD1
V: TRBV19
size: NA
DNA: TGTGCCAGTAGACCAGGGGGACTTACTGAAGCTTTCTTT
CDR3: CASRPGGLTEAFF

J: TRBJ2-1
length: 15
D: NA
V: TRBV11-3
size: NA
DNA: TGTGCCAGCAGCTTGGGGCGGGGTCCCTACAATGAGCAGTTCTTC
CDR3: CASSLGRGPYNEQFF

J: TRBJ2-5
length: 16
D: TRBD2
V: TRBV7-2
size: NA
DNA: TGTGCCAGCAGCTTTTCTAGCGGGAGGGTGTCGGAGACCCAGTACTTC
CDR3: CASSFSSGRVSETQYF

J: TRBJ1-5
length: 15
D: TRBD1
V: TRBV27
size: NA
DNA: TGTGCCAGCAGCCCCCGGGACAGGGGGTCTCAGCCCCAGCATTTT
CDR3: CASSPRDRGSQPQHF

J: TRBJ2-5
length: 16
D: NA
V: TRBV6-5
size: NA
DNA: TGTGCCAGCAGTTACTCGGCGTCAGGGGTCGGGGAGACCCAGTACTTC
CDR3: CASSYSASGVGETQYF

J: TRBJ2-2
length: 19
D: NA
V: TRBV2
size: few
DNA: TGTGCCAGCAGTGAAGCGCTTCGGAGTATAGGGGGGAACACCGGGGAGCTGTTTTTT
CDR3: CASSEALRSIGGNTGELFF

J: TRBJ2-2
length: 15
D: TRBD1
V: TRBV27
size: NA
DNA: TGTGCCAGCGTATTCACAACAGGGGGCAACGGGGAGCTGTTTTTT
CDR3: CASVFTTGGNGELFF

J: TRBJ2-7
length: 15
D: TRBD1
V: TRBV10-3
size: NA
DNA: TGTGCCATCAGTGATCTGGACAGGGGGGTCTACGAGCAGTACTTC
CDR3: CAISDLDRGVYEQYF

J: TRBJ2-1
length: 16
D: NA
V: TRBV5-4
size: NA
DNA: TGTGCCAGCAGCTCGGAAAGGGGGAGTGGCTACAATGAGCAGTTCTTC
CDR3: CASSSERGSGYNEQFF

J: TRBJ2-1
length: 12
D: NA
V: TRBV19
size: NA
DNA: TGTGCCAGTAGTCGACAGGGAGGTGAGCAGTTCTTC
CDR3: CASSRQGGEQFF

J: TRBJ2-7
length: 14
D: NA
V: TRBV28
size: few
DNA: TGTGCCAGCACCCTCGCCGGGGGGCTGGACGAGCAGTACTTC
CDR3: CASTLAGGLDEQYF

J: TRBJ2-7
length: 15
D: TRBD1
V: TRBV5-1
size: NA
DNA: TGCGCCAGCAGCTTGGCACGGGACAGGGCCTACGAGCAGTACTTC
CDR3: CASSLARDRAYEQYF

J: TRBJ2-3
length: 16
D: TRBD2
V: TRBV19
size: NA
DNA: TGTGCCAGTAGTCCCCGTAGTGGGAGGGGCACAGATACGCAGTATTTT
CDR3: CASSPRSGRGTDTQYF

J: TRBJ1-2
length: 12
D: TRBD1
V: TRBV6-5
size: NA
DNA: TGTGCCAGCAGGCAGGGACAGAGTGGCTACACCTTC
CDR3: CASRQGQSGYTF

J: TRBJ2-2
length: 16
D: TRBD1
V: TRBV18
size: once
DNA: TGTGCCAGCTCACCCGCGGACAGGGGCGCCACCGGGGAGCTGTTTTTT
CDR3: CASSPADRGATGELFF

J: TRBJ2-3
length: 16
D: TRBD2
V: TRBV5-1
size: NA
DNA: TGCGCCAGCAGCTTCATAGCGGGAGGGACGACAGATACGCAGTATTTT
CDR3: CASSFIAGGTTDTQYF

J: TRBJ2-7
length: 15
D: NA
V: TRBV9
size: once
DNA: TGTGCCAGCAGCGTTGGGACCTCCCTCTCTTACGAGCAGTACTTC
CDR3: CASSVGTSLSYEQYF

J: TRBJ1-4
length: 15
D: NA
V: TRBV5-1
size: NA
DNA: TGCGCCAGCAGCTCGTCCGGGACCGGGACGGAAAAACTGTTTTTT
CDR3: CASSSSGTGTEKLFF

J: TRBJ1-5
length: 14
D: NA
V: TRBV10-3
size: NA
DNA: TGTGCCATCAGTGAGGGAAGAGACAATCAGCCCCAGCATTTT
CDR3: CAISEGRDNQPQHF

J: TRBJ2-3
length: 13
D: NA
V: TRBV7-8
size: NA
DNA: TGTGCCAGCAGCTTAGTAAGCACAGATACGCAGTATTTT
CDR3: CASSLVSTDTQYF

J: TRBJ2-2
length: 12
D: NA
V: TRBV7-3
size: few
DNA: TGTGCCAGCAGTTTGGACCACGGGGAGCTGTTTTTT
CDR3: CASSLDHGELFF

J: TRBJ2-5
length: 13
D: NA
V: TRBV7-9
size: NA
DNA: TGTGCCAGCAGCTTAGGCGTCCAAGAGACCCAGTACTTC
CDR3: CASSLGVQETQYF

J: TRBJ2-1
length: 13
D: NA
V: TRBV19
size: NA
DNA: TGTGCCAGTAGTAGACAGGTATCGGGTGAGCAGTTCTTC
CDR3: CASSRQVSGEQFF

J: TRBJ2-3
length: 13
D: NA
V: TRBV7-9
size: NA
DNA: TGTGCCAGCAGCACCCGGGGGCCAGATACGCAGTATTTT
CDR3: CASSTRGPDTQYF

J: TRBJ2-2
length: 15
D: NA
V: TRBV6-1
size: NA
DNA: TGTGCCAGCAGTGCCACGCGGCTGAACACCGGGGAGCTGTTTTTT
CDR3: CASSATRLNTGELFF

J: TRBJ2-1
length: 11
D: NA
V: TRBV2
size: NA
DNA: TGTGCCAGCAGTTCGACTAGTTCGAGCCTCTTC
CDR3: CASSSTSSSLF

J: TRBJ2-2
length: 15
D: NA
V: TRBV30
size: NA
DNA: TGTGCCTGGAGTCGTCGGGGGAGGAACACCGGGGAGCTGTTTTTT
CDR3: CAWSRRGRNTGELFF

J: TRBJ1-1
length: 13
D: NA
V: TRBV27
size: NA
DNA: TGTGCCAGCAGCCCACATAGGCCCACTGAAGCTTTCTTT
CDR3: CASSPHRPTEAFF

J: TRBJ2-7
length: 11
D: NA
V: TRBV30
size: NA
DNA: TGTGCCTGGAGTGCGGGTGGAGAGCAGTACTTC
CDR3: CAWSAGGEQYF